The 6 T cell receptor beta chains in this list originate from one sample, sequenced in a study of blood T cell repertoires in COVID-19. Method: immunoSEQ multiplex PCR; TCRdb's copy keeps in-frame clones and lacks some. The sample includes under 130,000 clones, roughly 80% seen only once; the top ten take about 12%. The material sequenced was peripheral blood. The receptors were gathered from a human donor in a cohort sampled during active COVID-19.

The rearrangement joins TRBV15 to TRBJ2-1, with 11 bases identical to TRBD2. The ends lost 4 bases at V and 3 bases at J; junction bases unmatched: 5. The CDR3 runs 16 residues. The germline V gene has CDR1 LNHNV and CDR2 YYDKDF (reference sequence). The CDR3 spells CATSIPGLAVYNEQFF. The CDR3 coding sequence is TGTGCCACCAGCATCCCGGGACTAGCGGTCTACAATGAGCAGTTCTTC. Combining the CDR3 with reference TRBV15 and TRBJ2-1 gives the whole variable domain DAMVIQNPRYQVTQFGKPVTLSCSQTLNHNVMYWYQQKSSQAPKLLFHYYDKDFNNEADTPDNFQSRRPNTSFCFLDIRSPGLGDTAMYLCATSIPGLAVYNEQFFGPGTRLTVL.

This chain uses TRBV3-1 (or the pseudogene TRBV3-2) with TRBJ2-6, with D maybe TRBD2 (6 bases). CDR3 length: 17 amino acids. The germline V gene encodes CDR1 LGHDT and CDR2 YNNKEL (reference sequence). The V end was cut by 4 bases, the J end by 0 bases, with 13 bases between. The CDR3 bases are TGTGCCAGCAGCCCCTCTATCGGGAGCTCTGGGGCCAACGTCCTGACTTTC. Translation: CASSPSIGSSGANVLTF.

The V and J genes are TRBV7-2 and TRBJ2-1, with 11 bases aligning to TRBD2. In germline, CDR1 is SGHTA, CDR2 FQGNSA. The CDR3 is 16 amino acids. V was clipped by 5 bases and J by 4 bases; unmatched bases: 7. The CDR3 spells CASSPRLAGNYNEQFF. The CDR3 DNA follows: TGTGCCAGCAGCCCTCGACTAGCGGGGAATTACAATGAGCAGTTCTTC.

The V and J genes are TRBV2 and TRBJ2-5; TRBD2 agrees at 9 bases. Germline V lookup: CDR1 SNHLY, CDR2 FYNNEI. The junction had 6 bases not matched to a gene; V was cut back by 2 bases and J by 5 bases. This CDR3 contains 15 residues. In DNA form, the CDR3 reads TGTGCCAGCAGTGAATCTCTAGCGGGGTCTGAGACCCAGTACTTC. It specifies CASSESLAGSETQYF.

The chain couples TRBV4-2 to TRBJ2-2; 9 nucleotides match TRBD2. The length of the CDR3 is 15 residues. V was pared by 3 bases and J by 3 bases, with 2 bases of the junction left unmatched. Per germline, CDR1 LGHNA and CDR2 YNFKEQ. The CDR3 region is CASSHAGGDTGELFF. As DNA, the CDR3 is TGTGCCAGCAGCCATGCGGGGGGGGACACCGGGGAGCTGTTTTTT.

The rearrangement uses TRBV19 and TRBJ1-5; D gene ambiguous. The V gene's germline CDR1 is LNHDA and CDR2 SQIVND (reference sequence). The CDR3 has 15 residues. The ends were cut back, 5 bases at V and 5 bases at J, with 16 bases in the middle. CDR3 nucleotide sequence: TGTGCCAGTAGTCCCCCCGGGTCTTCTCATCAGCCCCAGCATTTT. Encoded protein: CASSPPGSSHQPQHF.